The sequence of this T cell receptor beta chain was determined in a study of cytomegalovirus exposure and HLA in healthy donors. PCR employed 60 Vbeta and 13 Jbeta primers. Repertoires were generated with immunoSEQ multiplex PCR, while TCRdb's copy carries only in-frame clones and drops some. Of about 160,000 clones in the sample, approximately 84% were seen once. Germline loops: CDR1 MNHEY, CDR2 SMNVEV (reference sequence). The ends lost 3 bases at V and 7 bases at J; junction bases unmatched: 6. This CDR3 contains 14 residues. This clone is medium-sized within its sample. Other DNA sequences in this sample translate to the same CDR3.

The sequence was collected from a woman aged 40 to 50 in good health and CMV-seropositive. The material sequenced was PBMCs. The J gene is TRBJ1-5, the V gene TRBV27; 7 bases are a match to TRBD1. CDR3 loop: CASSLTGPQQPQHF. The CDR3 DNA sequence: TGTGCCAGCAGTTTGACAGGGCCCCAGCAGCCCCAGCATTTT.